There are many counts of the clone carrying this T cell receptor beta chain. Its antigen is not identified. From RNA, the CDR3 regions of TCR beta chains were amplified and sequenced. Investigators did first-round RT-PCR with HTBI primers, then second-round multiplex PCR. TCRdb used MiXCR to reprocess the multiplex PCR reads, holding one entry per CDR3 protein. The sample lists a few hundred thousand distinct CDR3 sequences, under 45% occurring once. Patients with other autoimmune diseases, uncontrolled infections, pregnancy or lactation were excluded. Symptoms, serum thyroxine and TRAb, thyroid ultrasound, and orbital computed tomography formed the diagnostic basis. V shed 5 bases and J 7 bases; nucleotides not matched to a gene: 10. The germline V gene encodes CDR1 LNHDA and CDR2 SQIVND (reference sequence). The CDR3 totals 15 residues. This specimen belongs to a study of Graves' ophthalmopathy and Graves' hyperthyroidism. Looking at the study overall: By definition, stable hyperthyroidism involved no ophthalmopathy within 18 months of follow-up.

Study results and limitations: Blood also harbored most expanded thyroid clonotypes above 0.001 frequency.

Sequenced sample: peripheral blood or thyroid tissue (not recorded which). The chain is built from TRBV19 and TRBJ1-5; 8 bases are a match to TRBD1. This TCR was recovered from an adult man with Graves' hyperthyroidism. CDR3 sequence reads: CASSPRTGREQPQHF. DNA of the CDR3: TGTGCCAGTAGTCCCCGGACAGGGAGGGAACAGCCCCAGCATTTT.